Below, 24 T cell receptor beta chains from the same sample are listed, as sequenced in a study of cytomegalovirus exposure and HLA in healthy donors. Clones were read by immunoSEQ multiplex PCR, and TCRdb kept only the in-frame ones, dropping some. The table lists about 240,000 clones, approximately 86% of them singletons, with over 0.95% in the top ten. The sample comprised PBMCs. The receptors come from a woman in her twenties or thirties in good health and CMV-seropositive.

CDR3 amino acids: CASSYTGREGNTIYF. Written as DNA, the CDR3 is TGTGCCAGCAGCTATACAGGGAGGGAGGGAAACACCATATATTTT. V is TRBV28 and J is TRBJ1-3; possibly TRBD1 for D (6 bases). CDR3 length: 15 residues. Per germline, CDR1 MDHEN and CDR2 SYDVKM. V dropped 6 bases and J dropped 4 bases, with 16 bases sitting between them.

This chain joins TRBV5-1 and TRBJ2-7; 10 bases match TRBD2. Trimming removed 4 bases from V and 0 bases from J; junction bases left unmatched: 7. CDR1 is SGHRS, CDR2 YFSETQ, per germline. This CDR3 is built from 16 residues. CDR3 region: CASSTTSGFYSYEQYF. As DNA, the CDR3 is TGCGCCAGCAGCACGACTAGCGGGTTTTACTCCTACGAGCAGTACTTC.

The CDR3 here is CSVEIPGQGTTDTQYF. The CDR3 nucleotides read TGCAGCGTTGAGATCCCGGGACAGGGGACCACAGATACGCAGTATTTT. The chain recombines TRBV29-1 with TRBJ2-3, with 10 bases lining up with TRBD1. CDR1 SQVTM and CDR2 ANQGSEA come from the germline V gene. V was clipped by 3 bases and J by 2 bases; unmatched bases: 8. The CDR3 sequence is 16 residues long.

The CDR3 DNA is TGTGCCAGCAGTCTAGCGGGAGAAGCCTACAATGAGCAGTTCTTC. It is translated as CASSLAGEAYNEQFF. The genes are TRBV2 and TRBJ2-1; 10 bases agree with TRBD2. V shed 5 bases, J shed 2 bases, and the junction held 3 bases outside the gene matches. The CDR3 runs 15 residues. The germline CDR1 and CDR2 sequences are SNHLY and FYNNEI. The whole variable domain, filled in from reference TRBV2 and TRBJ2-1, reads EPEVTQTPSHQVTQMGQEVILRCVPISNHLYFYWYRQILGQKVEFLVSFYNNEISEKSEIFDDQFSVERPDGSNFTLKIRSTKLEDSAMYFCASSLAGEAYNEQFFGPGTRLTVL.

V usage is TRBV6-1 and J usage is TRBJ2-1; TRBD1 agrees at 9 bases. This CDR3 region has 14 residues. Germline CDR1 MNHNS, CDR2 SASEGT. V shed 4 bases and J 7 bases; nucleotides not matched to a gene: 5. The CDR3 DNA reads TGTGCCAGCAGTGTCTCCGGGACAGGGAATGAGCAGTTCTTC. This encodes CASSVSGTGNEQFF.

V is TRBV6-4 and J is TRBJ2-2; weak D call: TRBD1 (5 bases). The germline gives CDR1 MRHNA, CDR2 SNTAGT. The ends were cut back, 6 bases at V and 0 bases at J, with 11 bases in the middle. This CDR3 region has 15 residues. The CDR3 nucleotides are TGTGCCAGCAGACAGGACCCCGCGAACACCGGGGAGCTGTTTTTT. The encoded protein is CASRQDPANTGELFF.

The table lists this clone with a few counts. J is TRBJ2-7 and V is TRBV6-4; D unresolved. Germline-derived CDR1 and CDR2 are MRHNA and SNTAGT. Trimming pared 5 bases from V and 4 bases from J, leaving 6 bases between. This CDR3 region has 11 residues. For the CDR3, the DNA is TGTGCCAGCAGTCCTCGTTACGAGCAGTACTTC. The encoded protein is CASSPRYEQYF.

The rearrangement links TRBV6-1 to TRBJ2-3, with 9 bases aligning to TRBD2. The CDR3 sequence is 15 residues long. Germline CDR1 reads MNHNS; CDR2 reads SASEGT. V trimming: 6 bases; J trimming: 2 bases; junction bases outside the gene matches: 6. The CDR3 DNA sequence: TGTGCCAGCAGCCAATTAGCGGGAGACACAGATACGCAGTATTTT. Its translation: CASSQLAGDTDTQYF.

A single count supports this clone. This sequence joins TRBV25-1 and TRBJ2-3; 7 nucleotides match TRBD2. Trimming took 0 bases from V and 2 from J; bases not matched to a gene: 11. CDR1 is MGHDK, CDR2 SYGVNS, per germline. The CDR3 extends over 18 amino acids. CDR3 coding DNA: TGTGCCAGCAGTGAATACTTCGGGGTGGGAGGGCCCACAGATACGCAGTATTTT. It translates to CASSEYFGVGGPTDTQYF.

The sample holds a few counts of this clone. The chain recombines TRBV19 with TRBJ2-7, with D possibly being TRBD1 (6 bases). The ends were cut back, 5 bases at V and 2 bases at J, with 16 bases in the middle. The CDR3 runs to 15 residues. The germline V gene encodes CDR1 LNHDA and CDR2 SQIVND (reference sequence). The CDR3 spells CASSSPSGTTYEQYF. The CDR3 DNA reads TGTGCCAGTAGTTCTCCATCCGGGACAACCTACGAGCAGTACTTC.

The chain recombines TRBV6-5 with TRBJ2-7; tentatively, D is TRBD2 (5 bases). Looked up from germline, CDR1 is MNHEY and CDR2 is SVGAGI. The length of the CDR3 is 11 residues. Trimming removed 4 bases at V and 5 bases at J, with 6 bases between. In DNA form, the CDR3 reads TGTGCCAGCAGTTCGGGGAACGAGCAGTACTTC. Translation gives CASSSGNEQYF.

The chain recombines TRBV27 with TRBJ2-1; 15 bases match TRBD2. Germline V gene lookup returns CDR1 MNHEY and CDR2 SMNVEV (reference sequence). This CDR3 has 17 residues. V gave up 5 bases and J gave up 3 bases; unmatched junction bases: 5. In DNA form, the CDR3 reads TGTGCCAGCAGTCCACCGGGACTAGCGGGGGGCTACAATGAGCAGTTCTTC. It codes for CASSPPGLAGGYNEQFF.

The chain combines TRBV7-9 with TRBJ2-7; TRBD2 matches 7 bases. Unmatched junction bases numbered 7, after V lost 5 bases and J lost 6 bases. Per germline, CDR1 SEHNR and CDR2 FQNEAQ (reference sequence). CDR3 length: 13 residues. In nucleotides, the CDR3 is TGTGCCAGCAGCCCGGGGAGGGCCACCGAGCAGTACTTC. It codes for CASSPGRATEQYF. Together with reference TRBV7-9 and TRBJ2-7, the CDR3 gives the full variable domain: DTGVSQNPRHKITKRGQNVTFRCDPISEHNRLYWYRQTLGQGPEFLTYFQNEAQLEKSRLLSDRFSAERPKGSFSTLEIQRTEQGDSAMYLCASSPGRATEQYFGPGTRLTVT.

The chain carries TRBV6-5 and TRBJ2-7, with TRBD1 as a possible D gene (5 bases). The CDR3 covers 15 residues. The germline V gene has CDR1 MNHEY and CDR2 SVGAGI. Trimming took 2 bases from V and 2 from J, leaving 13 bases between them. CDR3 sequence: CASSYKGQGPYEQYF. Here the CDR3 DNA reads TGTGCCAGCAGTTACAAAGGCCAGGGCCCCTACGAGCAGTACTTC.

The CDR3 coding sequence is TGTGCCAGCAGTCTTTTGACAGGGAAGAATGAGCAGTTCTTC. Encoded protein: CASSLLTGKNEQFF. V gene TRBV27 combines with J gene TRBJ2-1; 7 positions agree with TRBD1. Trimming at V came to 5 bases and at J to 7 bases, leaving 8 bases not matched to a gene. The CDR3 spans 14 residues. Germline V lookup: CDR1 MNHEY, CDR2 SMNVEV (reference sequence).

The J gene is TRBJ2-1, the V gene TRBV19; tentative D call: TRBD1 (7 bases). This CDR3 spans 15 amino acids. V lost 5 bases, J lost 2 bases, and 13 bases lay in between. Germline V gene data show CDR1 as LNHDA and CDR2 as SQIVND (reference sequence). The CDR3 nucleotides read TGTGCCAGTAGTGAGGGGGCTAGCGCCTACAATGAGCAGTTCTTC. It codes for CASSEGASAYNEQFF.

This chain connects TRBV5-8 to TRBJ2-1; 11 bases are a match to TRBD2. CDR1 is SGHTS, CDR2 YDEGEE, per germline. The CDR3 consists of 15 residues. V dropped 5 bases and J dropped 2; count of bases not matched to a gene: 3. This CDR3 is CASSVSGRAYNEQFF. As DNA, the CDR3 is TGTGCCAGCAGTGTTAGCGGGAGGGCCTACAATGAGCAGTTCTTC. Drawing the rest from reference TRBV5-8 and TRBJ2-1, the complete variable domain is EAGVTQSPTHLIKTRGQQATLRCSPISGHTSVYWYQQALGLGLQFLLWYDEGEERNRGNFPPRFSGRQFPNYSSELNVNALELEDSALYLCASSVSGRAYNEQFFGPGTRLTVL.

The gene calls are TRBV2 and TRBJ1-4; D remains ambiguous. The CDR3 covers 13 residues. Germline V lookup: CDR1 SNHLY, CDR2 FYNNEI. Trimming cost V 5 bases and J 3 bases, with 7 bases left between them. The CDR3 here is CASSQAPNEKLFF. Written as DNA, the CDR3 is TGTGCCAGCAGTCAGGCCCCTAATGAAAAACTGTTTTTT.

The rearrangement uses TRBV2 and TRBJ1-1, with unresolved D. Trimming cost V 8 bases and J 1 base, with 5 bases left between them. CDR3 size: 11 residues. CDR1 is SNHLY, CDR2 FYNNEI, per germline. CDR3 protein: CASLENTEAFF. DNA of the CDR3: TGTGCCAGCCTAGAGAACACTGAAGCTTTCTTT.

The chain is built from TRBV15 and TRBJ2-1, with a possible D match to TRBD2 (5 bases). Per germline, CDR1 LNHNV and CDR2 YYDKDF (reference sequence). The CDR3 covers 15 residues. Deletions cut 0 bases from V and 8 bases from J, with 14 bases between. The CDR3 nucleotides read TGTGCCACCAGCAGAGATTATGGGAGTCCGGATGAGCAGTTCTTC. Translating it yields CATSRDYGSPDEQFF.

The V gene is TRBV7-8, the J gene TRBJ1-5; tentatively, D is TRBD1 (5 bases). Looked up from germline, CDR1 is SGHVS and CDR2 is FQNEAQ. CDR3 length equals 19 residues. V lost 0 bases and J 4 bases, leaving 22 bases between the germline ends. CDR3: CASSLAIAAEQGSNQPQHF. The CDR3, as DNA: TGTGCCAGCAGCTTAGCGATTGCAGCAGAGCAGGGTTCTAATCAGCCCCAGCATTTT.

This clone was observed a few times. The CDR3 nucleotides read TGTGCCAGCAGACAGGGCGCACAGGGGGCTAACTATGGCTACACCTTC. Its translation: CASRQGAQGANYGYTF. V is TRBV27 and J is TRBJ1-2, with 8 bases fitting TRBD1. This CDR3 is 16 amino acids long. Looked up from germline, CDR1 is MNHEY and CDR2 is SMNVEV (reference sequence). V gave up 6 bases and J gave up 0 bases; unmatched junction bases: 9.

V is TRBV6-1 and J is TRBJ2-7; 8 bases map to TRBD1. CDR1 and CDR2 from the germline V gene are MNHNS and SASEGT. The CDR3 has 15 amino acids. J was trimmed by 8 bases and V by 1 base; bases with no gene match: 10. The CDR3 nucleotides read TGTGCCAGCAGTGAAGTAGGACAGGGCCCTGGTAAGCAGTACTTC. Translation: CASSEVGQGPGKQYF.

This chain uses TRBV27 with TRBJ2-3, with unresolved D. V was clipped by 6 bases and J by 3 bases, with 7 bases between them. The CDR3 has 12 residues. Germline V gives CDR1 MNHEY, CDR2 SMNVEV (reference sequence). The CDR3 is CASSRGTDTQYF. CDR3 DNA sequence: TGTGCCAGCAGCCGCGGAACAGATACGCAGTATTTT.